Described below is a single TCR beta chain sequence and its context. Its antigen specificity is not known. Base qualities are missing; no much larger clone stands one base away. The data belong to a study of cytomegalovirus exposure and HLA in healthy donors (dated by TCRdb to the late 2010s). Some background on the complete study: An earlier analysis of 587 of the donors reported over 250 Gb of sequence data and 100 million to 120 million unique TCR beta sequences obtained from approximately 180 million T cells. Roughly 300 gigabases of sequencing data and approximately 92 million unique TCR sequences made up an early release that covered under 750 HLA-typed donors. Of the approximately 400 genotyped donors, about 80% fell in the genetic ancestry cluster associated with self-reported Caucasian donors. The study aimed to test whether signatures of past pathogen exposure could be identified by cataloging public T cell receptors. The T cell repertoires of several hundred subjects were profiled by immunosequencing and related to cytomegalovirus serostatus. A separate validation cohort of about 110 different subjects was used in addition to the roughly 720-subject first cohort. To predict cytomegalovirus infection status, the study brought together high-throughput TCR immunosequencing, statistical association of individual TCRs with disease status, and machine learning. A later analysis re-analyzed previously published TCR beta repertoires from 650 to 800 donors and added high-resolution HLA genotyping to study TCR occurrence patterns. Rather than drawing on any new phenotypic data, the later analysis identified candidate immune exposures from TCR beta sequences and the way those sequences occurred across donors. An earlier analysis of roughly 580 of the donors used high-throughput TCR beta sequencing to judge whether each TCR beta V gene segment behaved as functional or pseudogenic. Donor age, sex, ethnicity and CMV serostatus were compiled together with the repertoire data. A later genetic analysis took genome-wide SNP genotypes for about 55% of the roughly 670 donors and used that subset as a discovery cohort. Every repertoire in the discovery cohort had been generated on one and the same sequencing platform. Class I and class II HLA loci were covered by the typing at four-digit resolution. Typing coverage varied by locus: roughly 620-640 donors for A, B, C, DRB1 and DQB1; roughly 510 for DQA1; over 600 for DPA1; 400 to 480 for DPB1. Four or five DR-DQ haplotypes were handled as single units for association and clustering, since linkage in the cohort was strong. Across approximately 400 genotyped donors of the cohort, an average of about 240,000 unique TCR beta nucleotide sequences per donor were sequenced, and 15% to 20% of those sequences were non-productive.

The cohort consisted of approximately 670 healthy bone marrow donors. Cohort members were all nominally healthy when sampled, although unrecorded immune exposures were likely present. The donor was CMV seronegative and belonged to the group of roughly 330 seronegative cohort members. A peripheral blood sample was collected from each donor, and TCR beta sequencing was performed on peripheral blood mononuclear cells. Genomic DNA extraction from the blood cell samples was performed with the Qiagen DNeasy Blood Extraction Kit. From the cysteine through the phenylalanine, the CDR3 covers 14 amino acids. Left in the record is the CDR3 DNA by itself, 42 bases read in frame from the first base. Relative to germline, V is 0 bases shorter and J is 3 bases shorter, with 8 bases between their ends. Sequences MNHEY (CDR1) and SMNVEV (CDR2) are obtained from the germline V gene (reference sequence). Points the paper makes about the study in general: A group of highly shared sequence variants was considered likely to be a technical artifact of the sequencing pipeline. In a later analysis, several top co-occurrence clusters were reported to appear linked to parvovirus B19, influenza, CMV and Epstein-Barr virus. While some public TCRs were present in many individuals, most TCR sequences turned up only very rarely across donors. The authors suggested that the approach could potentially be generalized to other disease states and immunological phenotypes. Because HLA typing was missing for some donors at each locus, association tests included only the typed subset. A total of roughly 160 TCR beta chains were listed by the study as associated with cytomegalovirus. When HLA alleles, especially DR and DQ, strongly co-occurred, attributing TCR associations to individual alleles was difficult. For the cohort, immune exposure information was limited to CMV serostatus. Specific HLA alleles were associated with 15,000 to 20,000 TCR beta sequences at a false discovery rate of 0.05 in a later analysis. According to a later analysis, most CMV-associated TCR beta chains appeared to be HLA-restricted, and the HLA associations seemed to be driven largely by CMV exposure. Sequencing depth was assumed to be roughly uniform across donors in the presence/absence analyses, though that assumption may not hold. Compared with the roughly 600-donor mean, donors in an Asian-associated ancestry cluster had fewer N-insertions in productive TCRs, according to a later genetic analysis. A further reported finding was that TCR beta sequences accurately predicted the HLA-A and HLA-B alleles for most subjects in the first cohort. A later analysis found that TCR association rates varied across HLA loci, with DRB1 alleles showing the most associated TCRs and HLA-C alleles the fewest. A later genetic analysis associated a missense DCLRE1C variant with V-gene and J-gene trimming of TCR beta chains, and an independent cohort replicated the association. A later analysis found that HLA-associated TCR beta chains were more clonally expanded and had lower generation probabilities than equally common non-associated chains. Broadly in line with IMGT annotations, most TCR beta V segments showed up in productive rearrangements about 87% or about 30% of the time in an earlier analysis of approximately 600 of the donors. A few of the identified cytomegalovirus-associated TCR beta chains were confirmed in vitro to be specific for cytomegalovirus antigens. Cytomegalovirus status was reported to be diagnosed by the classifier with high specificity and sensitivity in both the original and validation cohorts. Because counts were too low, some 17 rarely observed V segments, including chromosome 9 orphons, were excluded from the earlier analysis of roughly 580 of the donors. Some IMGT-functional V segments, including TRBV6-2 and TRBV6-3, could not be told apart with the 87-base-pair reads, so those segments were excluded. The cohort was sequenced for TCR beta chains only, and without alpha or paired-chain data the features that could be detected were limited. Correlated functional status among segregating V segments might be attributable to linkage disequilibrium, but an unknown experimental factor could not be ruled out.

Receptor libraries were prepared by the immunoSEQ multiplex PCR assay. The multiplex PCR relied on a mix of 60 forward primers for TCR Vbeta segments and 13 reverse primers for TCR Jbeta segments. A multiplex PCR assay on genomic DNA amplified the CDR3 region of rearranged TCR beta genes. Amplified TCR beta libraries were sequenced as 87-base-pair reads on the Illumina HiSeq System. The authors processed their data as follows. In a later analysis, roughly 80 million unique TCR beta chains were counted across the approximately 670 repertoires, and around 10 million of these chains were shared by at least two donors. To remove PCR and sequencing errors, raw reads were error-corrected and collapsed into unique sequences using a nearest-neighbor algorithm that merged closely related sequences. To assign V, D and J gene segments, CDR3 sequences were aligned to IMGT reference sequences. For a sequence to be retained, at least a six-nucleotide match to both a V gene segment and a J gene segment was required. A rearrangement counted as productive if the CDR3 had no stop codons and remained in frame with V and J, and every other rearrangement counted as non-productive. Following IMGT convention, CDR3 was defined as the stretch from the second conserved V-encoded cysteine up to the conserved J-encoded phenylalanine. In an earlier analysis of roughly 610 of the donors, sequences lacking an unambiguous match to a single V gene segment were excluded. An earlier analysis of fewer than 650 of the donors classified V segments as functional when productive rearrangements were above 56.7% and as segregating when the standard deviation between donors was above 5%. To diagnose cytomegalovirus status from the catalog of TCR beta chain sequences, a statistical classification framework was built. A later analysis assigned V and J genes by comparing TCR nucleotide sequences with IMGT/GENE-DB human TR gene sequences. The TCRdist pipeline was used in a later analysis to assign CDR3 sequences and most-parsimonious VDJ recombination scenarios. In a later analysis, each TCR beta chain was defined by its CDR3 amino acid sequence together with its V-gene family, and reads without a unique V-gene family were excluded. As a way to deal with suspected cross-contamination and a sequencing artifact, a later analysis dropped hundreds of nucleotide sequences that were highly shared and had low generation probability. In a later analysis, a clonal expansion index for each public chain was calculated from normalized within-repertoire ranks of inferred template counts. In a later analysis, generation probabilities were computed using a VDJ recombination model fitted to out-of-frame rearrangements, and the results were checked against IGoR. In a later analysis, hypergeometric tests were used to score TCR-TCR, TCR-HLA and TCR-CMV co-occurrence, with a repertoire-size bias correction applied to TCR pairs. To estimate false discovery rates, a later analysis permuted the HLA or CMV assignments 20 times. In a later analysis, co-occurring TCRs were grouped with DBSCAN, and TCRdist sequence similarity was added when clustering was performed within HLA-allele-positive subsets. For co-occurrence clustering, repertoires with fewer than 30,000 or more than 120,000 public chains were excluded, along with roughly 5 repertoires with anomalous nucleotide sharing. TCRdb's version of the immuneACCESS table is confined to in-frame rearrangements and falls short of the full clone set. An unresolved V gene accounts for under half of the shortfall where checked; the remainder is of unknown origin. The V and J calls and the clone size are those of that table, but D and trimming were determined from the DNA. The sample has about 83,000 clones on record, about four fifths of them singletons. The top ten clones comprise about 4% of the sample.

The source of this sequence is a man aged 55 to 70 in good health and CMV-seronegative. The V and J segments used are TRBV27 and TRBJ1-1; the D gene cannot be named for sure. The sequenced material came from PBMCs. This receptor carries the CDR3 CASSLSIRYTEAFF. Here is the DNA: TGTGCCAGCAGTTTATCGATCCGGTACACTGAAGCTTTCTTT.